The clone carrying this T cell receptor beta chain has a handful of counts. Its antigen is not identified. The CDR3 consists of 14 residues. Germline assignment: CDR1 SGDLS and CDR2 YYNGEE. The J segment lost 6 bases and the V segment lost 4 bases, leaving 6 bases of the junction unmatched. The second PCR ran 7 to 11 cycles with a sample-barcoded 5' primer and J-beta primers. From the 5' RACE reads, TCRdb called clonotypes with MiXCR, one entry per CDR3 protein. In the table there are 600,000 to 1,000,000 distinct CDR3 sequences, around a quarter of which are singletons. The sample comes from a study of blood T cells in healthy people across ages. Findings of the study overall: Older age went with lower TCR beta diversity per million T cells, in a roughly linear way. Diversity of TCR beta correlated strongly with naive T cell percentage.

These sequences were also reported in another study, on T cells of mothers and their children.

The receptor was derived from a boy between 10 and 17 years old in good health. Sequenced input: blood. The genes are TRBV9 and TRBJ2-4; 8 bases fit TRBD2. CDR3 region: CASSPGLEGNIQYF. Written as DNA, the CDR3 is TGTGCCAGCAGCCCGGGACTAGAAGGAAACATTCAGTACTTC.